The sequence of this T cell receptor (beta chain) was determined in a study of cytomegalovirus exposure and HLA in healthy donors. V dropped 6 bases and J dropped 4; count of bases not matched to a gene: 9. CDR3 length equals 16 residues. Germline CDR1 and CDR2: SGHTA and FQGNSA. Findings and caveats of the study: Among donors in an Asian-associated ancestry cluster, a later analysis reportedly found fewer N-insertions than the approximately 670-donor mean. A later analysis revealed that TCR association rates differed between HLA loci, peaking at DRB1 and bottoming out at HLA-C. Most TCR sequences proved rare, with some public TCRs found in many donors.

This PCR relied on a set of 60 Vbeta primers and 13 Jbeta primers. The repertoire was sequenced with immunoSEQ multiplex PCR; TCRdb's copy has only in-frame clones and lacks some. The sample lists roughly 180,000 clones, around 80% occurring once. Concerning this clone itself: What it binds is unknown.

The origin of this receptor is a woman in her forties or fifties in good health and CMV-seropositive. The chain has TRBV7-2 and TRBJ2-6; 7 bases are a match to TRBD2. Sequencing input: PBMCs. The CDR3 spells CASSARGVYGANVLTF. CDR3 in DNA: TGTGCCAGCAGTGCCCGGGGGGTTTACGGGGCCAACGTCCTGACTTTC.